A single sample gave rise to the 15 T cell receptor beta chains below, sequenced in a study of T-cell memory formation after mild COVID-19. Via MiXCR, TCRdb re-called the 5' RACE reads, giving one row per CDR3 protein. The table records under 300,000 distinct CDR3 sequences, around 8% of them present only once. The sequenced sample consisted of PBMCs or a T cell subset sorted from them (not recorded which). Receptors originate from a man between 18 and 29 years old who had mild COVID-19 (a few samples of this study predate the infection). Cell type and time point are not known.

The genes are TRBV7-9 and TRBJ1-2; 7 bases map to TRBD1. The CDR3 has 16 amino acids. The J segment lost 3 bases and the V segment lost 5 bases, leaving 12 bases of the junction unmatched. Germline V gene sequence: CDR1 SEHNR, CDR2 FQNEAQ (reference sequence). Here the CDR3 DNA reads TGTGCCAGCAGCCCTTGGACCACAGGGGCGGACTATGGCTACACCTTC. Its protein is CASSPWTTGADYGYTF.

The gene calls are TRBV2 and TRBJ1-4; D is ambiguous. Germline CDR1 and CDR2: SNHLY and FYNNEI. V lost 4 bases and J 8 bases, leaving 11 bases between the germline ends. The CDR3 totals 13 residues. The CDR3 DNA is TGTGCCAGCAGTGTTGCAGGCTACGAAAAACTGTTTTTT. Residues: CASSVAGYEKLFF.

The CDR3 protein is CASSLPQNTEAFF. CDR3 coding DNA: TGTGCCAGCAGCTTGCCACAGAACACTGAAGCTTTCTTT. The chain carries TRBV5-6 and TRBJ1-1, with D unresolved. Per the germline V gene, CDR1 is SGHDT and CDR2 is YYEEEE. The CDR3 sequence is 13 residues long. V was trimmed by 1 base and J by 1 base, leaving 5 bases between them. Variable domain in full (rest from reference TRBV5-6 and TRBJ1-1): DAGVTQSPTHLIKTRGQQVTLRCSPKSGHDTVSWYQQALGQGPQFIFQYYEEEERQRGNFPDRFSGHQFPNYSSELNVNALLLGDSALYLCASSLPQNTEAFFGQGTRLTVV.

This clonotype was found many times. The V and J genes are TRBV5-4 and TRBJ2-1; a weak D match, TRBD2 (6 bases). The CDR3 runs to 15 residues. V was trimmed by 4 bases and J by 0 bases, leaving 11 bases between them. Germline-derived CDR1 and CDR2 are SGHNT and YYREEE (reference sequence). The CDR3 DNA follows: TGTGCCAGCAGCCCCATGACTAGCTCCTACAATGAGCAGTTCTTC. Translating gives CASSPMTSSYNEQFF.

Many counts were recorded for this clonotype. The chain couples TRBV28 to TRBJ2-7, with D tentatively TRBD1 (5 bases). There are 11 residues in the CDR3. The germline gives CDR1 MDHEN, CDR2 SYDVKM. Trimming removed 8 bases at V and 2 bases at J, with 7 bases between. The chain's CDR3 is CASGAAYEQYF. In DNA form, the CDR3 reads TGTGCCAGCGGGGCAGCCTACGAGCAGTACTTC.

This clonotype was counted a few times. The V gene is TRBV7-6, the J gene TRBJ2-2, with D possibly being TRBD1 (7 bases). CDR1 and CDR2 from the germline V gene are SGHVS and FNYEAQ. The CDR3 runs to 17 residues. V was shortened by 0 bases and J by 6 bases, with 17 bases between the two germline ends. The DNA for the CDR3 is TGTGCCAGCAGCTTAGCTACAGGGGAGGAGTTCGCCGGGGAGCTGTTTTTT. Protein: CASSLATGEEFAGELFF.

This chain uses TRBV4-2 with TRBJ1-1, with D unclear. V was pared by 0 bases and J by 6 bases, with 11 bases between. CDR3 length: 14 residues. Germline V gene data show CDR1 as LGHNA and CDR2 as YNFKEQ. CDR3 DNA: TGTGCCAGCAGCCAAGATATCCGGCGGTCTGAAGCTTTCTTT. It encodes CASSQDIRRSEAFF.

This chain joins TRBV29-1 and TRBJ2-1; TRBD2 matches at 8 bases. CDR1 and CDR2 from the germline V gene are SQVTM and ANQGSEA. The CDR3 loop spans 13 amino acids. J was trimmed by 9 bases and V by 3 bases; bases with no gene match: 7. This CDR3 reads CSVDFISGAEQFF. DNA of the CDR3: TGCAGCGTTGATTTTATTAGCGGGGCTGAGCAGTTCTTC.

The V gene is TRBV4-3, the J gene TRBJ2-3; D possibly corresponds to TRBD1 (5 bases). Trimming shortened V by 0 bases and J by 2 bases, and 15 bases separated the two germline ends. Germline V lookup: CDR1 LGHNA, CDR2 YSLEER. The CDR3 consists of 17 residues. This CDR3 is CASSQDRMGRFTDTQYF. As DNA, the CDR3 is TGCGCCAGCAGCCAAGACCGAATGGGGCGGTTCACAGATACGCAGTATTTT.

There are a few counts of this clonotype. The CDR3 loop reads CASSLGAGGHRGPDTQYF. As DNA, the CDR3 is TGCGCCAGCAGCTTGGGGGCGGGGGGCCACCGCGGCCCAGATACGCAGTATTTT. The gene calls are TRBV5-1 and TRBJ2-3; 8 nucleotides match TRBD2. From germline, CDR1 is SGHRS and CDR2 YFSETQ. The V gene end was trimmed by 0 bases and the J gene end by 4 bases; junction bases not matched to a gene: 13. This CDR3 spans 18 amino acids.

This clonotype appeared many times. The chain combines TRBV7-2 with TRBJ1-5; 10 nucleotides agree with TRBD1. Germline-derived CDR1 and CDR2 are SGHTA and FQGNSA. The CDR3 extends over 15 amino acids. J lost 5 bases, V lost 5 bases, and 6 bases had no gene match. The CDR3 here is CASSPGQGIHQPQHF. The CDR3 coding sequence is TGTGCCAGCAGCCCGGGACAGGGGATTCATCAGCCCCAGCATTTT.

This clonotype was seen repeatedly, ten times or more. The V gene is TRBV10-2, the J gene TRBJ2-4; 8 nucleotides align to TRBD1. The V gene's germline CDR1 is WSHSY and CDR2 SAAADI. This CDR3 has 14 residues. The V segment lost 7 bases and the J segment 8 bases; nucleotides outside the gene matches: 10. CDR3 sequence: CASNRGAGLDIQYF. The DNA of the CDR3 is TGCGCCAGCAACAGGGGGGCAGGTCTCGACATTCAGTACTTC.

This clonotype was picked up a small number of times. This rearrangement joins TRBV19 to TRBJ2-2; D might be TRBD1 (5 bases). From germline, CDR1 is LNHDA and CDR2 SQIVND (reference sequence). The CDR3 extends over 14 amino acids. V was trimmed by 5 bases and J by 2 bases, leaving 9 bases between them. The DNA of the CDR3 is TGTGCCAGTAGTCAGGGATCTAACACCGGGGAGCTGTTTTTT. Translating it yields CASSQGSNTGELFF.

V gene TRBV10-3 combines with J gene TRBJ2-7; D is undetermined. This CDR3 is 13 amino acids long. Trimming removed 3 bases from V and 1 base from J, with 7 bases in between. Germline-derived CDR1 and CDR2 are ENHRY and SYGVKD. The DNA for the CDR3 is TGTGCCATCAGTGATGACGTTTCCTACGAGCAGTACTTC. Residues: CAISDDVSYEQYF.

This clonotype was counted ten times or more. The V gene is TRBV9, the J gene TRBJ1-1, with D maybe TRBD1 (6 bases). Germline CDR1 reads SGDLS; CDR2 reads YYNGEE. Trimming removed 4 bases from V and 5 bases from J, with 18 bases in between. The CDR3 has 15 residues. The CDR3 protein is CASSPTRGGVTEAFF. CDR3 DNA sequence: TGTGCCAGCAGCCCGACAAGGGGGGGGGTAACTGAAGCTTTCTTT.